Below, 10 T cell receptor beta chains from the same sample are listed, as sequenced in a study of shared clonotypes between healthy human individuals. Naive CD8 cells, CD45RO-negative and positively selected for CCR7, excluded terminally differentiated effector memory CD45RA+ cells. TCRdb's table, derived via immunoSEQ multiplex PCR, lists solely in-frame clones and lacks some. The table includes some 2.1 million clones, 85% to 95% detected once. The source material was naive CD8+ T cells from PBMCs. Receptor source: a man aged 18 to 30 in good health. Some clones in this sample may be carry-over from other donors' samples.

A note on this clone: This specimen includes other DNA sequences encoding the same CDR3. This rearrangement joins TRBV28 to TRBJ2-5; D perhaps matches TRBD1 (6 bases). The CDR3 is 12 amino acids. In germline, CDR1 is MDHEN, CDR2 SYDVKM. Trimming removed 5 bases at V and 2 bases at J, with 6 bases between. Here the CDR3 reads CASSTGQETQYF. In nucleotides, the CDR3 is TGTGCCAGCAGTACAGGGCAAGAGACCCAGTACTTC.

This chain links TRBV28 with TRBJ2-3; 13 bases line up with TRBD2. Germline CDR1 reads MDHEN; CDR2 reads SYDVKM. The CDR3 contains 14 residues. The V and J ends lost 5 bases and 7 bases, in that order; junction bases with no gene match: 3. The CDR3 sequence: CASSPTSGRNTQYF. The CDR3 nucleotides read TGTGCCAGCAGTCCGACTAGCGGGAGGAATACGCAGTATTTT.

This chain links TRBV15 with TRBJ2-3; 10 bases match TRBD1. The CDR3 runs to 16 residues. The germline V gene encodes CDR1 LNHNV and CDR2 YYDKDF (reference sequence). V trimming: 0 bases; J trimming: 2 bases; junction bases outside the gene matches: 2. The CDR3 loop is CATSRETGGPTDTQYF. The CDR3, as DNA: TGTGCCACCAGCAGAGAGACAGGGGGCCCCACAGATACGCAGTATTTT.

The chain carries TRBV14 and TRBJ2-1; D uncertain. V lost 4 bases, J lost 7 bases, and 14 bases lay in between. Germline CDR1 SGHDN, CDR2 FVKESK. CDR3 size: 14 residues. The CDR3 DNA follows: TGTGCCAGCAGCCCTCGAAGTCCCGGGAATGAGCAGTTCTTC. Its protein is CASSPRSPGNEQFF.

This rearrangement joins TRBV7-9 to TRBJ2-2; D is perhaps TRBD2 (5 bases). Per germline, CDR1 SEHNR and CDR2 FQNEAQ (reference sequence). V was clipped by 5 bases and J by 0 bases, with 13 bases between them. This CDR3 region has 16 residues. CDR3 bases: TGTGCCAGCAGCCCCTCAAAGGAGGCGAACACCGGGGAGCTGTTTTTT. Translation gives CASSPSKEANTGELFF.

This clone was seen just once. The rearrangement uses TRBV6-5 and TRBJ1-1, with D perhaps TRBD1 (5 bases). CDR1 and CDR2 from the germline V gene are MNHEY and SVGAGI. Trimming shortened V by 0 bases and J by 1 base, and 9 bases separated the two germline ends. The CDR3 spans 15 residues. CDR3 amino acids: CASSYSRTTNTEAFF. CDR3 nucleotides: TGTGCCAGCAGTTACTCGCGGACAACGAACACTGAAGCTTTCTTT.

Many counts were recorded for this clone. In the same sample, other DNA sequences code for this CDR3. The rearrangement joins TRBV27 to TRBJ2-7; D not resolved. With 4 bases removed from V and 0 bases from J, the gap between germline ends came to 1 base. The CDR3 covers 11 residues. Germline values: CDR1 MNHEY, CDR2 SMNVEV (reference sequence). CDR3 loop: CASSSSYEQYF. CDR3 nucleotide sequence: TGTGCCAGCAGTTCCTCCTACGAGCAGTACTTC.

V and J are TRBV7-3 and TRBJ1-5; TRBD1 matches at 7 bases. Germline CDR1 is SGHTA and CDR2 is FQGTGA. V shed 7 bases and J 7 bases; nucleotides not matched to a gene: 7. This CDR3 contains 13 residues. DNA for the CDR3: TGTGCCAGCAACAGGGGCCCCCAGCAGCCCCAGCATTTT. Amino acid sequence: CASNRGPQQPQHF.

The rearrangement joins TRBV7-9 to TRBJ2-3, with TRBD2 identical over 8 bases. Germline assignment: CDR1 SEHNR and CDR2 FQNEAQ (reference sequence). This CDR3 contains 19 residues. With V trimmed by 1 base and J by 4 bases, 16 bases remained unmatched. CDR3 in amino acids: CASSLVPGVASGRSDTQYF. CDR3 nucleotide sequence: TGTGCCAGCAGCTTAGTACCCGGTGTGGCCAGCGGGAGATCAGATACGCAGTATTTT.

The chain couples TRBV11-2 to TRBJ2-1, with 10 nucleotides matching TRBD1. The germline V gene has CDR1 SGHAT and CDR2 FQNNGV. This CDR3 has 15 amino acids. V lost 10 bases to trimming and J lost 6 bases; unmatched junction nucleotides: 12. Written as DNA, the CDR3 is TGTGCCACCAACGTTGGGACAGGGGTCTCCAATGAGCAGTTCTTC. This gives the protein CATNVGTGVSNEQFF.